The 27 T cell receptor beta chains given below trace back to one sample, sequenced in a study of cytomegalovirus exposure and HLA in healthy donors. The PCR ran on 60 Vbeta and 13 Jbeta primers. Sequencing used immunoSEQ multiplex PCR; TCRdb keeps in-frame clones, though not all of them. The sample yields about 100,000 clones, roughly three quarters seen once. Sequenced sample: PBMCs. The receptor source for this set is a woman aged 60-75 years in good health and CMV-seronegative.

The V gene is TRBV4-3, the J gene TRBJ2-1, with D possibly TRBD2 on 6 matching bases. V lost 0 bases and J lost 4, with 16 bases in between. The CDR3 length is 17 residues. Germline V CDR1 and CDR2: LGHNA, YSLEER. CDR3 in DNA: TGCGCCAGCAGCCAAGATCGAGGAGCGGGTGGGTACAATGAGCAGTTCTTC. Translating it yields CASSQDRGAGGYNEQFF.

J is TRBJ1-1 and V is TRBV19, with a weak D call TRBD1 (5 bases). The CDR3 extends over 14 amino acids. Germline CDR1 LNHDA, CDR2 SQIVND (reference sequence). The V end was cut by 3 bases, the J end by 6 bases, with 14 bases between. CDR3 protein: CASSITGGAAEAFF. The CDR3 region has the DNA TGTGCCAGTAGTATTACGGGAGGGGCTGCTGAAGCTTTCTTT.

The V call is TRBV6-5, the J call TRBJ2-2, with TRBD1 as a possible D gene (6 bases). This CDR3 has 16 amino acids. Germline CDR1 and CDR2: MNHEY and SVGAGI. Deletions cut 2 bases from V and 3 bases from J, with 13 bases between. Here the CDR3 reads CASSYTLRQDTGELFF. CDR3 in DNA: TGTGCCAGCAGTTACACCCTACGACAGGACACCGGGGAGCTGTTTTTT.

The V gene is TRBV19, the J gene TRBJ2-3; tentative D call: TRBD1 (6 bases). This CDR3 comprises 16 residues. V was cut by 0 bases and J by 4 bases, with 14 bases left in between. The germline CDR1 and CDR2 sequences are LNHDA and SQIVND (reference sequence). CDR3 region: CASSIDTGKGADTQYF. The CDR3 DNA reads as TGTGCCAGTAGTATAGACACAGGGAAGGGGGCAGATACGCAGTATTTT. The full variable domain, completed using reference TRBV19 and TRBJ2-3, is DGGITQSPKYLFRKEGQNVTLSCEQNLNHDAMYWYRQDPGQGLRLIYYSQIVNDFQKGDIAEGYSVSREKKESFPLTVTSAQKNPTAFYLCASSIDTGKGADTQYFGPGTRLTVL.

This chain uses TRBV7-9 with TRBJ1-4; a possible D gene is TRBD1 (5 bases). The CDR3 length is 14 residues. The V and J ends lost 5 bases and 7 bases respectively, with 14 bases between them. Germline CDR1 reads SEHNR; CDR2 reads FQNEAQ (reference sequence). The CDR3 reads CASSDQGSGEKLFF. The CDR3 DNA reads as TGTGCCAGCAGCGACCAGGGTTCGGGTGAAAAACTGTTTTTT.

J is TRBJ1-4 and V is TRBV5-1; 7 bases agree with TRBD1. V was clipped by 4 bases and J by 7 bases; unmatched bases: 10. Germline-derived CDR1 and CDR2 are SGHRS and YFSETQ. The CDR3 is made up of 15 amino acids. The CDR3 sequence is CASSPPEGAGEKLFF. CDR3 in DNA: TGCGCCAGCAGCCCCCCAGAGGGGGCTGGTGAAAAACTGTTTTTT.

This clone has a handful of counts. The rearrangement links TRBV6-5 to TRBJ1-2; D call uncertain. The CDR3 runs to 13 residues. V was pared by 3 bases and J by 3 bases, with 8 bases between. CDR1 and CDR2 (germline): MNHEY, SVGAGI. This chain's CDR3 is CASSYNRYYGYTF. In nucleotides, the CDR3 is TGTGCCAGCAGTTATAACCGGTACTATGGCTACACCTTC.

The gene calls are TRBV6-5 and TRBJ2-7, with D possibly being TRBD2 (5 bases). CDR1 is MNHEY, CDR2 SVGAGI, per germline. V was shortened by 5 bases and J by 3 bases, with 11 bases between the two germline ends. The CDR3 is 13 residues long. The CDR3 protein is CASSQGRGYEQYF. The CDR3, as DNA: TGTGCCAGCAGTCAAGGTCGGGGCTACGAGCAGTACTTC.

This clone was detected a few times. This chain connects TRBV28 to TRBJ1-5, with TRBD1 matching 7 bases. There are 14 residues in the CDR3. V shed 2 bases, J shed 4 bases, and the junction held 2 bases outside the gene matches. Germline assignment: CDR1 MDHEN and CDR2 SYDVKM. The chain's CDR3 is CASSLIQGNQPQHF. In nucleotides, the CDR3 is TGTGCCAGCAGTTTAATACAGGGGAATCAGCCCCAGCATTTT. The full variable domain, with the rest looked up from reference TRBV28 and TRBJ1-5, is DVKVTQSSRYLVKRTGEKVFLECVQDMDHENMFWYRQDPGLGLRLIYFSYDVKMKEKGDIPEGYSVSREKKERFSLILESASTNQTSMYLCASSLIQGNQPQHFGDGTRLSIL.

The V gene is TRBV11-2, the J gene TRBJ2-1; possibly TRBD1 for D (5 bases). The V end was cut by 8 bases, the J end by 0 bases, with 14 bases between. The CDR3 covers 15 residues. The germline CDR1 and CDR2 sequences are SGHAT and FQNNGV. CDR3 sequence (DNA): TGTGCCAGCGCAAAACAGGAGAGCTCCTACAATGAGCAGTTCTTC. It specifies CASAKQESSYNEQFF.

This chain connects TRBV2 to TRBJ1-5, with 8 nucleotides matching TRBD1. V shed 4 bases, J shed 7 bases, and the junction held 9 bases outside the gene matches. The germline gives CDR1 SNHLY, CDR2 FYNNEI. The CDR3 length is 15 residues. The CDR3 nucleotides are TGTGCCAGCAGTGCCGGACAGGGATCCATGCAGCCCCAGCATTTT. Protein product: CASSAGQGSMQPQHF.

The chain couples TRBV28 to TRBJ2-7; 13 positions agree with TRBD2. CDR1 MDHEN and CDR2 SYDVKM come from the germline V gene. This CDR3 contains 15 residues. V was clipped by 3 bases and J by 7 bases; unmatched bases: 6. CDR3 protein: CASSFRLAGGGEQYF. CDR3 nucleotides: TGTGCCAGCAGTTTCCGACTAGCGGGAGGCGGGGAGCAGTACTTC.

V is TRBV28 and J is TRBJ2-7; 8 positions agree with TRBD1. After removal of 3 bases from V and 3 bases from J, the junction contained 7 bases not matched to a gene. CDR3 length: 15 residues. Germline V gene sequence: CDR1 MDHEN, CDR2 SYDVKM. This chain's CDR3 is CASSFGTGPRYEQYF. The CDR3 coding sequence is TGTGCCAGCAGTTTTGGGACAGGACCTCGCTACGAGCAGTACTTC.

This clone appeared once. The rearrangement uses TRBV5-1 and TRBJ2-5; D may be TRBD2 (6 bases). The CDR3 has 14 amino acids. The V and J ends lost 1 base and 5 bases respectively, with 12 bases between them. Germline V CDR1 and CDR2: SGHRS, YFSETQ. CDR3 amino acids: CASSLKAGPETQYF. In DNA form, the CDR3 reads TGCGCCAGCAGCTTGAAGGCGGGACCGGAGACCCAGTACTTC.

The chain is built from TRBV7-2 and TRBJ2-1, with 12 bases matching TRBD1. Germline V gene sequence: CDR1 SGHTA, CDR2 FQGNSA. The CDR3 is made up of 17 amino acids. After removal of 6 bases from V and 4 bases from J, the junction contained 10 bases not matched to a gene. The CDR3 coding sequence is TGTGCCAGCAGGTCCCGGGACAGGGGGCCGGGGTACAATGAGCAGTTCTTC. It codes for CASRSRDRGPGYNEQFF.

In nucleotides, the CDR3 is TGTGCCAGTAGTAACGGACAGGGGATCCTCTATGGCTACACCTTC. The encoded protein is CASSNGQGILYGYTF. The genes are TRBV19 and TRBJ1-2, with 9 bases that match TRBD1. This CDR3 has 15 residues. Germline V gives CDR1 LNHDA, CDR2 SQIVND (reference sequence). Unmatched junction bases numbered 7, after V lost 4 bases and J lost 4 bases.

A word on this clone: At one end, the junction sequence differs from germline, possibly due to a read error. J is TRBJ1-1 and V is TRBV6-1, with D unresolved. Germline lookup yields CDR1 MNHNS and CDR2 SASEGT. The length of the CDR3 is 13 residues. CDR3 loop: CASSVEENTEASF. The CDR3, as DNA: TGTGCCAGCAGTGTTGAGGAGAACACTGAAGCTTCCTTT.

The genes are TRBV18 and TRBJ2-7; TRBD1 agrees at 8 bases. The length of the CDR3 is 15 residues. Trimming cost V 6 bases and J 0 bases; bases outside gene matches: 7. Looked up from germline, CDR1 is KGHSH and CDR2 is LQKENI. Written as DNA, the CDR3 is TGTGCCAGCTCGGAGGGACAGGACCTCTCCTACGAGCAGTACTTC. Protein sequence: CASSEGQDLSYEQYF.

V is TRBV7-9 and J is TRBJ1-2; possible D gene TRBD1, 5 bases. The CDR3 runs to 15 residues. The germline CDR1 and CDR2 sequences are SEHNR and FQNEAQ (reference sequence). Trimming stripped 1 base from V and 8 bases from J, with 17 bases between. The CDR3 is CASSLGVGVKDGYTF. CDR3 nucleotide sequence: TGTGCCAGCAGCTTAGGGGTAGGGGTGAAGGACGGCTACACCTTC.

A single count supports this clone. This CDR3 reads CASASGGPGADTQYF. The CDR3 DNA follows: TGTGCCAGCGCTAGCGGGGGCCCGGGGGCAGATACGCAGTATTTT. The V call is TRBV14, the J call TRBJ2-3; TRBD2 aligns across 10 bases. V trimming: 8 bases; J trimming: 4 bases; junction bases outside the gene matches: 9. Germline V gene data show CDR1 as SGHDN and CDR2 as FVKESK. This CDR3 comprises 15 residues. The variable domain in full, with the rest retrieved from reference TRBV14 and TRBJ2-3, is EAGVTQFPSHSVIEKGQTVTLRCDPISGHDNLYWYRRVMGKEIKFLLHFVKESKQDESGMPNNRFLAERTGGTYSTLKVQPAELEDSGVYFCASASGGPGADTQYFGPGTRLTVL.

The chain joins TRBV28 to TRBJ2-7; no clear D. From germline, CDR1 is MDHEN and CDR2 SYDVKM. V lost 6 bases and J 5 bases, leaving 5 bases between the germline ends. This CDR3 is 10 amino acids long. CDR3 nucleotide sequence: TGTGCCAGCAGCCAGAACGAGCAGTACTTC. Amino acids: CASSQNEQYF.

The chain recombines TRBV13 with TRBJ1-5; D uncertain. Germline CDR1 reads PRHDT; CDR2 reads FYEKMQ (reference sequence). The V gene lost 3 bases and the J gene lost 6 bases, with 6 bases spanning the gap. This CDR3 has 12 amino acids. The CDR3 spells CASSFPGQPQHF. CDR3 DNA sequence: TGTGCCAGCAGCTTTCCAGGTCAGCCCCAGCATTTT.

The CDR3 is CASSLVLAGSYEQYF. The CDR3, as DNA: TGTGCCAGCAGCTTGGTACTAGCGGGTTCGTACGAGCAGTACTTC. The V call is TRBV5-6, the J call TRBJ2-7; 9 bases align to TRBD2. After removal of 0 bases from V and 4 bases from J, the junction contained 5 bases not matched to a gene. The V gene's germline CDR1 is SGHDT and CDR2 YYEEEE. CDR3 length: 15 amino acids.

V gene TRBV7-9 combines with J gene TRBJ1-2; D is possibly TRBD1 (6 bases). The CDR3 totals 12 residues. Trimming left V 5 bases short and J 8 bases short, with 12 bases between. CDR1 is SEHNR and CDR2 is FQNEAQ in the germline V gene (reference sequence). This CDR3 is CASSPGTKGYTF. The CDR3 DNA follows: TGTGCCAGCAGCCCAGGGACAAAGGGCTACACCTTC.

The CDR3 DNA follows: TGTGCCAGCAGGGCGTCAGGGAACTACAATGAGCAGTTCTTC. It encodes CASRASGNYNEQFF. The J gene is TRBJ2-1, the V gene TRBV25-1, with TRBD1 as a possible D gene (5 bases). V was trimmed by 6 bases and J by 3 bases, leaving 12 bases between them. CDR3 size: 14 residues. Germline CDR1 is MGHDK and CDR2 is SYGVNS.

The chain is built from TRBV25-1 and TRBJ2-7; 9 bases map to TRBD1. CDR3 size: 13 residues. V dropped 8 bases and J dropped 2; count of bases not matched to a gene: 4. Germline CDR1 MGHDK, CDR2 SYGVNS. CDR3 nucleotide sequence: TGTGCCAGCGGGACAGGGTCCCCCTACGAGCAGTACTTC. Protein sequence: CASGTGSPYEQYF.

CDR3 protein: CASSSGTGWSEQYF. CDR3 nucleotide sequence: TGCGCCAGCAGCTCCGGGACAGGGTGGAGCGAGCAGTACTTC. V gene TRBV5-1 combines with J gene TRBJ2-7, with 9 bases identical to TRBD1. Germline V CDR1 and CDR2: SGHRS, YFSETQ. The CDR3 totals 14 residues. The J segment lost 6 bases and the V segment lost 3 bases, leaving 7 bases of the junction unmatched.